Listed below are T cell receptor beta chains from one sample, sequenced in a study of Ad26.COV2.S vaccination and SARS-CoV-2 variants. Sequenced by immunoSEQ multiplex PCR; TCRdb stores in-frame clones only, minus some. The repertoire holds roughly 92,000 clones, 82% seen once, with approximately 15% in the top ten. Source: peripheral blood, taken after recovery from COVID-19. The source of these receptors is a human donor who had recovered from COVID-19. Each CDR3 is given with its conserved first and last residue. Fields, in order: J gene, D gene, V gene, clone size, CDR3 DNA, CDR3 protein. D genes are given only for firm matches. Not every row has a clone size; where given, it reads once, few, many or a size class.

TRBJ1-2,NA,TRBV19,NA,TGTGCCAGTAGCGGAAACGGCGACTATGGCTACACCTTC,CASSGNGDYGYTF
TRBJ1-1,TRBD1,TRBV10-3,NA,TGTGCCATCAGTGACTGGCAGGGGGCTTTAGGAGCTTTCTTT,CAISDWQGALGAFF
TRBJ1-4,TRBD1,TRBV7-2,NA,TGTGCCAGCAGCCCAATACCGGGACAGGCTAATGAAAAACTGTTTTTT,CASSPIPGQANEKLFF
TRBJ2-2,NA,TRBV6-6,once,TGTGCCAGCAAGACTTTATCGAACACCGGGGAGCTGTTTTTT,CASKTLSNTGELFF
TRBJ1-3,NA,TRBV27,NA,TGTGCCAGCAGTTTATCGGGGGGCTCTGGAAACACCATATATTTT,CASSLSGGSGNTIYF
TRBJ2-1,TRBD2,TRBV5-8,NA,TGTGCCAGCAGCTTGTGGCTAGCGGGGAATGAGCAGTTCTTC,CASSLWLAGNEQFF
TRBJ2-1,NA,TRBV28,NA,TGTGCCAGCAGTTGGGTCCGGGCTAGACAATACAATGAGCAGTTCTTC,CASSWVRARQYNEQFF
TRBJ1-2,NA,TRBV12-5,once,TGTGCTAGTGGTGAGACTGTCGCCTATGGCTACACCTTC,CASGETVAYGYTF
TRBJ1-2,NA,TRBV19,NA,TGTGCCAGTACGGAGGGGGGGTATGGCTACACCTTC,CASTEGGYGYTF
TRBJ2-3,NA,TRBV6-5,NA,TGTGCCAGCGCGCGGGCCCCGTGGGATACGCAGTATTTT,CASARAPWDTQYF
TRBJ2-1,NA,TRBV13,NA,TGTGCCAGCCGCGATCGCCTTCGTAGCTCCTACAATGAGCAGTTCTTC,CASRDRLRSSYNEQFF
TRBJ1-1,NA,TRBV10-1,NA,TGCGCCAGCAGTGAGATGGTCGGAAGCACTGAAGCTTTCTTT,CASSEMVGSTEAFF
TRBJ2-1,NA,TRBV24-1,NA,TGTGCCACCACCGACAGAGGGGCGAGCTCCTACAATGAGCAGTTCTTC,CATTDRGASSYNEQFF
TRBJ1-1,TRBD1,TRBV12-5,once,TGTGCTAGTGGTTTGGGGACAGGCAGAGCTTTCTTT,CASGLGTGRAFF
TRBJ2-1,NA,TRBV7-3,NA,TGTGCCAGCAGCTTACAGGGCCGTGCTGGAGACAATGAGCAGTTCTTC,CASSLQGRAGDNEQFF
TRBJ2-7,NA,TRBV4-1,once,TGCGCCAGCAGCCAAAAAAATAGCGGATACTACGAGCAGTACTTC,CASSQKNSGYYEQYF
TRBJ1-1,NA,TRBV5-8,NA,TGTGCCAGCAGTCTAGGGACCCCAGAGCCAAACACTGAAGCTTTCTTT,CASSLGTPEPNTEAFF
TRBJ2-5,NA,TRBV28,NA,TGTGCCAGCAGTTTATTGACGAGCGAAGAGACCCAGTACTTC,CASSLLTSEETQYF
TRBJ2-5,NA,TRBV19,NA,TGTGCCAGTAGTATAGGTCCTGGCGGGGCTCCTGAGGGGGAGACCCAGTACTTC,CASSIGPGGAPEGETQYF
TRBJ1-1,NA,TRBV11-2,NA,TGTGCCAGCAGCTTAGTTGGCAGTTACACTGAAGCTTTCTTT,CASSLVGSYTEAFF
TRBJ1-5,NA,TRBV28,NA,TGTGCCAGCAGTTTAGCAGGGGGCAATCAGCCCCAGCATTTT,CASSLAGGNQPQHF
TRBJ2-1,TRBD2,TRBV7-3,NA,TGTGCCAGCAGCCCCGGACTAGCGGGAGTTGAGCAGTTCTTC,CASSPGLAGVEQFF
TRBJ2-7,NA,TRBV12-3/TRBV12-4,NA,TGTGCCAGCAGTCCGACAGCCTACGAGCAGTACTTC,CASSPTAYEQYF
TRBJ1-3,NA,TRBV15,many,TGTGCCACCAGCAGCCCTCAGGACGGATCTGGAAACACCATATATTTT,CATSSPQDGSGNTIYF
TRBJ2-3,NA,TRBV5-1,NA,TGCGCCAGCAGCTTGGGTGAGATCACAGATACGCAGTATTTT,CASSLGEITDTQYF
TRBJ2-5,NA,TRBV29-1,once,TGCAGCGGGAGCAGGGAGACCCAGTACTTC,CSGSRETQYF
TRBJ1-3,NA,TRBV5-5,NA,TGTGCCAGCAGCCATTACCCGGGACGATATTTT,CASSHYPGRYF
TRBJ2-7,NA,TRBV6-2/TRBV6-3,NA,TGTGCCAGCAGTTACCGGGGGTACTACGAGCAGTACTTC,CASSYRGYYEQYF
TRBJ1-5,NA,TRBV6-2/TRBV6-3,once,TGTGCCAGCAGTTATTGGGATAGCAATCAGCCCCAGCATTTT,CASSYWDSNQPQHF
TRBJ2-1,NA,TRBV14,once,TGTGCCAGCAGCCAAGCAGGGGCCAGTGAGCAGTTCTTC,CASSQAGASEQFF
TRBJ2-1,TRBD2,TRBV7-2,NA,TGTGCCAGCAGCTACCAAGCGGGAGGGCCCAATGAGCAGTTCTTC,CASSYQAGGPNEQFF
TRBJ1-6,NA,TRBV28,NA,TGTGCCACACACCTGAGGGCGGGGGCGGCAAATTCACCCCTCCACTTT,CATHLRAGAANSPLHF
TRBJ1-1,NA,TRBV13,NA,TGTGCCAGCAGCTTAGCCTCCTTGTTTGAAGCTTTCTTT,CASSLASLFEAFF